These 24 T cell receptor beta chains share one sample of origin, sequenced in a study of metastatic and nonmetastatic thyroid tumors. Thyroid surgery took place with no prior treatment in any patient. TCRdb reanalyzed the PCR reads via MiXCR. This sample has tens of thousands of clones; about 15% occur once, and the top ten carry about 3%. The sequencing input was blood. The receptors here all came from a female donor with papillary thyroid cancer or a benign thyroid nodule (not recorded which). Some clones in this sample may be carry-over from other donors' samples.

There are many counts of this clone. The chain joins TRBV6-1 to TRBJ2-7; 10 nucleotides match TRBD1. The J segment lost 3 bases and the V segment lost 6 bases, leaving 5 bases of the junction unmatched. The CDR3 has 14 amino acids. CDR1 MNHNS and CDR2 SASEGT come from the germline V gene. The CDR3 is CASSDRGRVYEQYF. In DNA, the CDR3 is TGTGCCAGCAGCGACAGGGGGCGTGTCTACGAGCAGTACTTC.

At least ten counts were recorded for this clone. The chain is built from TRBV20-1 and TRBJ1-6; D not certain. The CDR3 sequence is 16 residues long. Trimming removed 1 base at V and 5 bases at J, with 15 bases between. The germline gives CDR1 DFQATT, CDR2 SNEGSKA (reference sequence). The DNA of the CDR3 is TGCAGTGCTAGAGGTGGCAGTGCAGTTAATAATTCACCCCTCCACTTT. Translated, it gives CSARGGSAVNNSPLHF.

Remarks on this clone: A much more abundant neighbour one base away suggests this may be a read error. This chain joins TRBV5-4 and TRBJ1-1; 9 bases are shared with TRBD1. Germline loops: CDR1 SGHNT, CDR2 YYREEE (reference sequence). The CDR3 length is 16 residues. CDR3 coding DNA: TGTGCCAGCAGTAATACAGGGGGCTGGGGGAACACTGAATCTTTCTTT. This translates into CASSNTGGWGNTESFF. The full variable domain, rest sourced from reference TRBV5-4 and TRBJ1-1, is ETGVTQSPTHLIKTRGQQVTLRCSSQSGHNTVSWYQQALGQGPQFIFQYYREEENGRGNFPPRFSGLQFPNYSSELNVNALELDDSALYLCASSNTGGWGNTESFFGQGTRLTVV.

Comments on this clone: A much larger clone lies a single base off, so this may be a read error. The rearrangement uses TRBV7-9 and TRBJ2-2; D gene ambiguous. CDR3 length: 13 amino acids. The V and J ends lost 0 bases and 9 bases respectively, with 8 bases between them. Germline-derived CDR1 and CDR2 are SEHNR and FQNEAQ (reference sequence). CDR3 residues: CASSLALPWELFF. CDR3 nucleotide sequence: TGTGCCAGCAGCTTAGCGCTGCCCTGGGAGCTGTTTTTT.

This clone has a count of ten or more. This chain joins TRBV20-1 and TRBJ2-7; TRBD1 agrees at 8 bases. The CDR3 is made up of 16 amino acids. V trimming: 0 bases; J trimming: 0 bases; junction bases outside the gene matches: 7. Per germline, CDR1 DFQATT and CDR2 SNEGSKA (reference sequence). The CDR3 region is CSARDQDRVDSYEQYF. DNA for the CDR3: TGCAGTGCTAGAGATCAGGACAGGGTGGACTCCTACGAGCAGTACTTC.

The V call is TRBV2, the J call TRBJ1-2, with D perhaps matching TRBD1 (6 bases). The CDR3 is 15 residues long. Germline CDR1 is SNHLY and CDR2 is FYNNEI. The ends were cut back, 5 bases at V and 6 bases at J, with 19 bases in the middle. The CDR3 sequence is CASSSLGGRGDGYTF. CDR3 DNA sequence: TGTGCCAGCAGTTCCCTGGGTGGCAGGGGAGATGGCTACACCTTC.

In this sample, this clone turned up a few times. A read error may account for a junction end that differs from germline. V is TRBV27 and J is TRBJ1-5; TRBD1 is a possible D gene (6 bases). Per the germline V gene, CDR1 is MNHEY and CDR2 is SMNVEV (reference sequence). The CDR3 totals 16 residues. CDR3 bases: TGTGCCAGCAGTTTCTCGAGAGGGGGTGGCAATAAGCCCCAGCATTTT. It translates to CASSFSRGGGNKPQHF.

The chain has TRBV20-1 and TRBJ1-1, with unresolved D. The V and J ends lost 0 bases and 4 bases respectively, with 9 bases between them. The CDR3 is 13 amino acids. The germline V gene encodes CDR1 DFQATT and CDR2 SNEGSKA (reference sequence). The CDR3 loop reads CSARDREVTEAFF. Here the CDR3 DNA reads TGCAGTGCTAGAGATAGGGAGGTCACTGAAGCTTTCTTT.

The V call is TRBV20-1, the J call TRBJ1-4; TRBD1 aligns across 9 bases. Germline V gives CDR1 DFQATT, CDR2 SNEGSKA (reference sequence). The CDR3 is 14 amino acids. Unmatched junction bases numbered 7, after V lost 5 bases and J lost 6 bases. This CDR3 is CSAPLTGGDEKLFF. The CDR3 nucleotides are TGCAGTGCTCCATTGACAGGGGGAGATGAAAAACTGTTTTTT.

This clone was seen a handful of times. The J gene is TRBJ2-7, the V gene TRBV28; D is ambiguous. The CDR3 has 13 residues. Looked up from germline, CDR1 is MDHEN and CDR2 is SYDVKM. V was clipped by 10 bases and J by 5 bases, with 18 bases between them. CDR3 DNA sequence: TGTGCCATCACCCCTACAGTTTTTAACGAGCAGTACTTC. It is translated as CAITPTVFNEQYF. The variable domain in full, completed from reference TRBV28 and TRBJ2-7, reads DVKVTQSSRYLVKRTGEKVFLECVQDMDHENMFWYRQDPGLGLRLIYFSYDVKMKEKGDIPEGYSVSREKKERFSLILESASTNQTSMYLCAITPTVFNEQYFGPGTRLTVT.

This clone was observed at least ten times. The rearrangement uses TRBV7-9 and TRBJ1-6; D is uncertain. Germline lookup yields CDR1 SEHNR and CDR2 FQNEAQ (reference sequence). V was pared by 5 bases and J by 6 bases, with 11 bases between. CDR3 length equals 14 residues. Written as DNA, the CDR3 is TGTGCCAGCAGCGTTGTGGGTCTTAATTCACCCCTCCACTTT. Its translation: CASSVVGLNSPLHF.

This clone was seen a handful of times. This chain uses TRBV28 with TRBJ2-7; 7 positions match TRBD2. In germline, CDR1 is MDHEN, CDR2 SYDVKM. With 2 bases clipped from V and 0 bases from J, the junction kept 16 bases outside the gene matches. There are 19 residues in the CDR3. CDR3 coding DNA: TGTGCCAGCAGTTTAACCACGTTCGGAGCGGGACCGACCTCCTACGAGCAGTACTTC. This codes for CASSLTTFGAGPTSYEQYF.

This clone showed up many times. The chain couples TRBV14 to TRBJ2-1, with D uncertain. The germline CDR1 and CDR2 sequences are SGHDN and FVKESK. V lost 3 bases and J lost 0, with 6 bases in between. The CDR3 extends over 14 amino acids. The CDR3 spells CASSHRSSYNEQFF. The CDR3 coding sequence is TGTGCCAGCAGCCACCGGAGCTCCTACAATGAGCAGTTCTTC.

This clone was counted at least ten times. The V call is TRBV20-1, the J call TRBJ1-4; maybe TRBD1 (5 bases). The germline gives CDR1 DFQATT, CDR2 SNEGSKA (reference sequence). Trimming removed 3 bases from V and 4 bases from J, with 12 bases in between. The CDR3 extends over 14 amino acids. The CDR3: CSASPGGINEKLFF. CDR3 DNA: TGCAGTGCTAGCCCCGGGGGGATTAATGAAAAACTGTTTTTT.

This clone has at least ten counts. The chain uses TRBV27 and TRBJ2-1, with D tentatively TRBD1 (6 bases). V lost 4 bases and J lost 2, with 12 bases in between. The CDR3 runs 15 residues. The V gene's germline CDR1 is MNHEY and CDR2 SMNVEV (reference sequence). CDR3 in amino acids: CASSSEGETYNEQFF. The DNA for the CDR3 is TGTGCCAGCAGTTCCGAGGGGGAAACCTACAATGAGCAGTTCTTC.

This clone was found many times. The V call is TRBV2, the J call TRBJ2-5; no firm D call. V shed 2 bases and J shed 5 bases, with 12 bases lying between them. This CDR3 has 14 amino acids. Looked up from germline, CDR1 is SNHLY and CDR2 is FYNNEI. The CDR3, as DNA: TGTGCCAGCAGTGAACGAGGTTCTCGGGAGACCCAGTACTTC. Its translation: CASSERGSRETQYF.

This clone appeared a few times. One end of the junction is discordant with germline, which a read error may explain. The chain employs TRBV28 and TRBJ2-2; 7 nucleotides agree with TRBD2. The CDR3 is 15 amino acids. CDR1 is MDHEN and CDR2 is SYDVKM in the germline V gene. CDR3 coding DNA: TGTGCCAGCAGTTTCGGCGGGAGCGACACCGTGGAGCTTTTTTTT. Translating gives CASSFGGSDTVELFF.

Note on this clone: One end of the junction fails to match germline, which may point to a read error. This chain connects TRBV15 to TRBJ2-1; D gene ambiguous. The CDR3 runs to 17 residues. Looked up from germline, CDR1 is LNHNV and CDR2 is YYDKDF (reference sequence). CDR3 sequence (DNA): TGTGCCACCAGAAGAGATCCGACGGTCCTTCTAAGCAATGAGCAGTTCTTC. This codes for CATRRDPTVLLSNEQFF.

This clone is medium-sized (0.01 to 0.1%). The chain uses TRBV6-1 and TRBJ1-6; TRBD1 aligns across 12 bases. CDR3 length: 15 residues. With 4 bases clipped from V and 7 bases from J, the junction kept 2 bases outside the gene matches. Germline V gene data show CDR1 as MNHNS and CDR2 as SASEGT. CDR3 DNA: TGTGCCAGCAGTGCTGGGACAGGGGGCAATTCACCCCTCCACTTT. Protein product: CASSAGTGGNSPLHF.

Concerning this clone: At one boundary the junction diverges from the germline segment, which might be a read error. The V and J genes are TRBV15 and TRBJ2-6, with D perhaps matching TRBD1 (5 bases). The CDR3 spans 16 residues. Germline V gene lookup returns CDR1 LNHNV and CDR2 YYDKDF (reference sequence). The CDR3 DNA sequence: TGTGCCACCAGCAAGCTCGGTGGCTCTGGGGCAAACGTCCTGACTTTC. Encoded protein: CATSKLGGSGANVLTF.

CDR3 region: CAWKYGSHEQYF. CDR3 nucleotide sequence: TGTGCCTGGAAGTACGGATCCCACGAGCAGTACTTC. The chain links TRBV30 to TRBJ2-7; D is ambiguous. V lost 4 bases to trimming and J lost 5 bases, with 12 bases between them. The CDR3 length is 12 residues. Looked up from germline, CDR1 is GTSNPN and CDR2 is SVGIG (reference sequence).

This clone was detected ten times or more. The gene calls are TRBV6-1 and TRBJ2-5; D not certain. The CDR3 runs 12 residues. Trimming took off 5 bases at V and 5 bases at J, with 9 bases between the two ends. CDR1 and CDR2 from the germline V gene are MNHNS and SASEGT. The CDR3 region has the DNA TGTGCCAGCAGTTCCAGAATTGAGACCCAGTACTTC. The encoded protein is CASSSRIETQYF.

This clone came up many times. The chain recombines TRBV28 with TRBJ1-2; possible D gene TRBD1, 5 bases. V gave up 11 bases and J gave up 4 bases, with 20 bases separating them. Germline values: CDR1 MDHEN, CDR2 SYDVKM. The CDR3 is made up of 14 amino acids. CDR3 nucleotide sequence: TGTGCCTCCTACGTTACCGGGACGGCCTATGGCTACACCTTC. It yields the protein CASYVTGTAYGYTF.

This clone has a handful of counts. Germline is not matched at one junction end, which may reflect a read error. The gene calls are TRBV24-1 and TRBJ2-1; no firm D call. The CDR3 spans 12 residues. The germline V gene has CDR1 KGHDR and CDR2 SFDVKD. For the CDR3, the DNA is TGTGCCACCAATGATCGGGTGGGTGAGCAGTTCTTC. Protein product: CATNDRVGEQFF.